These T cell receptor beta chains were read from a single sample in a study of cytomegalovirus exposure and HLA in healthy donors. This table comes from immunoSEQ multiplex PCR, and its TCRdb copy is limited to in-frame clones, with some not included. The table records over 150,000 clones, roughly 90% of them present only once. The sequencing sample was made of PBMCs. Receptors were obtained from a woman aged 18-29 years in good health and CMV-seronegative. The CDR3 runs from the conserved cysteine through the conserved F or W. Each record gives: clone size, D gene, V gene, J gene, CDR3 protein, CDR3 DNA. D genes are given only for firm matches. A row's size may be missing; if present it is once, few, many or a size class.

>NA|TRBD2|TRBV11-2|TRBJ2-7
CASSFLAGGVYEQYF
TGTGCCAGCAGCTTCCTCGCGGGGGGGGTGTACGAGCAGTACTTC
>NA|NA|TRBV7-2|TRBJ2-7
CASSSGLVPLGEQYF
TGTGCCAGCAGCTCGGGACTTGTGCCCTTAGGCGAGCAGTACTTC
>once|TRBD1|TRBV29-1|TRBJ1-3
CSVPGQGNTIYF
TGCAGCGTTCCGGGACAGGGAAACACCATATATTTT
>NA|NA|TRBV10-3|TRBJ1-1
CAIISREGDAFF
TGTGCCATCATCTCGCGGGAGGGGGATGCTTTCTTT
>NA|NA|TRBV14|TRBJ2-7
CASSGTGLISSYEQYF
TGTGCCAGCAGCGGTACAGGTTTAATCAGCTCCTACGAGCAGTACTTC
>NA|NA|TRBV2|TRBJ1-2
CASTGVVPGRYGYTF
TGTGCCAGCACGGGGGTCGTACCGGGCCGCTATGGCTACACCTTC
>NA|NA|TRBV18|TRBJ1-3
CASSPTGSSGNTIYF
TGTGCCAGCTCACCAACAGGGAGCTCTGGAAACACCATATATTTT
>once|TRBD1|TRBV6-9|TRBJ1-1
CASSFGTGWYPATEAFF
TGTGCCAGCAGTTTCGGGACAGGGTGGTATCCTGCCACTGAAGCTTTCTTT
>NA|TRBD1|TRBV9|TRBJ1-2
CASSDPSGTGFDYGYTF
TGTGCCAGCAGCGACCCCTCCGGGACAGGGTTTGACTATGGCTACACCTTC
>many|TRBD2|TRBV19|TRBJ2-1
CASSVGSSGLEEQFF
TGTGCCAGTAGTGTCGGGTCTAGCGGCCTCGAGGAGCAGTTCTTC
>many|NA|TRBV15|TRBJ1-2
CATSRAPEQGWDYGYTF
TGTGCCACCAGCAGAGCCCCGGAACAGGGATGGGACTATGGCTACACCTTC
>NA|NA|TRBV6-5|TRBJ2-6
CASSGRVSGANVLTF
TGTGCCAGCAGTGGTAGAGTCTCTGGGGCCAACGTCCTGACTTTC
>NA|TRBD1|TRBV27|TRBJ1-1
CASSSRPGTGENTEAFF
TGTGCCAGCAGTTCACGTCCCGGGACAGGGGAGAACACTGAAGCTTTCTTT
>NA|NA|TRBV10-3|TRBJ2-7
CAISEDRLSYEQYF
TGTGCCATCAGTGAAGACAGGCTCTCCTACGAGCAGTACTTC
>few|TRBD2|TRBV11-2|TRBJ2-7
CASSLGTSGSLLLHEQYF
TGTGCCAGCAGCTTAGGGACTAGCGGGAGTCTTCTTCTTCACGAGCAGTACTTC
>NA|NA|TRBV27|TRBJ2-1
CASSLSKGLLSEQFF
TGTGCCAGCAGTTTGTCTAAGGGACTTCTAAGTGAGCAGTTCTTC
>NA|NA|TRBV11-2|TRBJ2-5
CASSPDARERGTQYF
TGTGCCAGCAGCCCCGACGCCCGGGAACGGGGGACCCAGTACTTC
>NA|TRBD1|TRBV5-1|TRBJ1-1
CASSRSGQGLIGTEAFF
TGCGCCAGCAGCCGCTCGGGACAGGGTCTCATCGGCACTGAAGCTTTCTTT
>NA|NA|TRBV6-5|TRBJ2-7
CASSYGLSGEQYF
TGTGCCAGCAGTTACGGGTTGTCAGGGGAGCAGTACTTC
>once|TRBD1|TRBV29-1|TRBJ1-2
CSVEDGQARYGYTF
TGCAGCGTTGAAGACGGACAGGCCCGCTATGGCTACACCTTC
>once|TRBD2|TRBV30|TRBJ2-2
CAWISRGGTGELFF
TGTGCCTGGATATCACGGGGGGGCACCGGGGAGCTGTTTTTT
>NA|TRBD2|TRBV29-1|TRBJ2-7
CSVEVAGGLEQYF
TGCAGCGTTGAGGTAGCGGGAGGACTCGAGCAGTACTTC